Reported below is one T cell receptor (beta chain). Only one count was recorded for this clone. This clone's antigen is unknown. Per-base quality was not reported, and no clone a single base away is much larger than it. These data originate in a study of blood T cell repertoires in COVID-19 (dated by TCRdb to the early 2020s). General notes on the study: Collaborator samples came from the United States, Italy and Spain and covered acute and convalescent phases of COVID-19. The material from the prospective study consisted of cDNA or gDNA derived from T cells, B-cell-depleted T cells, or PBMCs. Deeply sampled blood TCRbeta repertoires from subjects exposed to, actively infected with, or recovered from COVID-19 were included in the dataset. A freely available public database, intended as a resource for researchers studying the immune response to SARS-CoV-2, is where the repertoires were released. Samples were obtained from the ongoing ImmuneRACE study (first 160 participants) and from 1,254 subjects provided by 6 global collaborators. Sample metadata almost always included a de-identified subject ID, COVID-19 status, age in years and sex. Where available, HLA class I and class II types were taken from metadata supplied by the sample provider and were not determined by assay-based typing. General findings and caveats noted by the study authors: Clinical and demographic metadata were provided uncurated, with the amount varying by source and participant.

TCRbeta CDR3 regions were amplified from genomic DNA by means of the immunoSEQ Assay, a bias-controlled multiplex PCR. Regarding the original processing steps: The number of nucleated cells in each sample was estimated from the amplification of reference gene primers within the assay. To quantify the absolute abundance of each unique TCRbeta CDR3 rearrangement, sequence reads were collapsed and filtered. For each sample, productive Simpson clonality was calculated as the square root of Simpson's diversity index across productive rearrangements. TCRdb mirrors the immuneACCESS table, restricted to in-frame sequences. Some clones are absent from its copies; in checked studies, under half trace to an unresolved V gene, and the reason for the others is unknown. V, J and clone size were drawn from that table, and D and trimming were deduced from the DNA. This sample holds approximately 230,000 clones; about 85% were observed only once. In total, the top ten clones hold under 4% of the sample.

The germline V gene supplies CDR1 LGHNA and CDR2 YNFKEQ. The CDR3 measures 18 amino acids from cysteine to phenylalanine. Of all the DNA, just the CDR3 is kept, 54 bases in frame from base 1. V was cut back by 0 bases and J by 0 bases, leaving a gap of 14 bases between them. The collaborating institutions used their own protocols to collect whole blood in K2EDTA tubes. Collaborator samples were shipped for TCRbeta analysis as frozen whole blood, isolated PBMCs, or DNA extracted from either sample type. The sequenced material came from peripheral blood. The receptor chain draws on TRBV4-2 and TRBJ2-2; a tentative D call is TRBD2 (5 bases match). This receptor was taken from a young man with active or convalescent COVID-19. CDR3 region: CASSQDQLGVPNTGELFF. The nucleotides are TGTGCCAGCAGCCAAGATCAATTGGGAGTACCGAACACCGGGGAGCTGTTTTTT.